These 21 T cell receptor beta chains were sequenced from one sample in a study of CD8 T cells in ankylosing spondylitis. Study observations and caveats: Within ankylosing spondylitis blood, a TCR beta motif made up of seven to nine highly homologous variants appeared to be characteristic.

MiXCR, run by TCRdb on the 5' RACE reads, gives a single entry per CDR3 protein. The data hold fewer than 750,000 distinct CDR3 sequences, with 15% to 20% observed a single time. The antigens of these receptors remain unknown. The sample comprised blood, either unsorted or a sorted T cell fraction (not recorded which). The receptors shown here come from a male donor with ankylosing spondylitis.

The chain is built from TRBV2 and TRBJ1-2, with 10 bases that match TRBD1. J lost 5 bases, V lost 0 bases, and 3 bases had no gene match. The CDR3 runs to 15 residues. CDR1 SNHLY and CDR2 FYNNEI come from the germline V gene. CDR3 residues: CASSEALDRGYGYTF. The CDR3 coding sequence is TGTGCCAGCAGTGAAGCCCTGGACAGGGGGTATGGCTACACCTTC.

This clonotype turned up a few times. The J gene is TRBJ2-3, the V gene TRBV7-3; 10 bases are shared with TRBD2. Germline CDR1 is SGHTA and CDR2 is FQGTGA. V shed 4 bases, J shed 3 bases, and the junction held 4 bases outside the gene matches. This CDR3 has 15 amino acids. This CDR3 is CASSSAGGITDTQYF. DNA for the CDR3: TGTGCCAGCAGCTCAGCGGGGGGGATAACAGATACGCAGTATTTT.

The chain has TRBV27 and TRBJ2-7, with 7 nucleotides matching TRBD1. Germline V gene lookup returns CDR1 MNHEY and CDR2 SMNVEV (reference sequence). Trimming cost V 5 bases and J 7 bases; bases outside gene matches: 14. The CDR3 spans 15 residues. The CDR3 spells CASSGTGTAPSEQYF. The CDR3 DNA is TGTGCCAGCAGTGGTACCGGGACAGCGCCTTCTGAGCAGTACTTC.

The chain couples TRBV4-1 to TRBJ1-1; TRBD1 matches at 9 bases. Germline V CDR1 and CDR2: MGHRA, YSYEKL. The V and J ends lost 4 bases and 6 bases, in that order; junction bases with no gene match: 6. This CDR3 is 14 amino acids long. The CDR3 reads CASSPTGGVAEAFF. The CDR3 nucleotides read TGCGCCAGCAGCCCTACAGGGGGCGTCGCTGAAGCTTTCTTT.

This clonotype was observed a handful of times. The chain links TRBV6-1 to TRBJ1-3, with D hard to call. CDR3 length: 16 residues. Trimming shortened V by 7 bases and J by 0 bases, and 16 bases separated the two germline ends. CDR1 is MNHNS and CDR2 is SASEGT in the germline V gene. This CDR3 is CASTLLSPRSGNTIYF. CDR3 coding DNA: TGTGCCAGCACCTTGCTGAGTCCCCGCTCTGGAAACACCATATATTTT.

This chain joins TRBV2 and TRBJ2-1; 9 bases are a match to TRBD2. Trimming cost V 7 bases and J 8 bases; bases outside gene matches: 12. CDR1 and CDR2 from the germline V gene are SNHLY and FYNNEI. This CDR3 region has 15 residues. The CDR3 region has the DNA TGTGCCAGCACCATATCGACTAGCGGACCCGATGAGCAGTTCTTC. Translation gives CASTISTSGPDEQFF.

The chain is built from TRBV7-9 and TRBJ2-1; 9 nucleotides agree with TRBD1. J lost 6 bases, V lost 8 bases, and 11 bases had no gene match. There are 15 residues in the CDR3. CDR1 is SEHNR and CDR2 is FQNEAQ in the germline V gene (reference sequence). CDR3 sequence reads: CASPSGDRAVNEQFF. The CDR3, as DNA: TGTGCCAGCCCATCGGGGGACAGGGCGGTCAATGAGCAGTTCTTC.

The chain has TRBV9 and TRBJ2-7; D unclear. CDR1 is SGDLS and CDR2 is YYNGEE in the germline V gene. V lost 2 bases and J lost 1, with 13 bases in between. The CDR3 loop spans 15 amino acids. CDR3 coding DNA: TGTGCCAGCAGCGTTGGCGTGGCTTCTTCCTACGAGCAGTACTTC. Protein sequence: CASSVGVASSYEQYF.

V is TRBV27 and J is TRBJ1-1; possible D gene TRBD1, 6 bases. Per the germline V gene, CDR1 is MNHEY and CDR2 is SMNVEV (reference sequence). With 0 bases removed from V and 3 bases from J, the gap between germline ends came to 11 bases. This CDR3 comprises 15 residues. CDR3 in DNA: TGTGCCAGCAGTTTATCGCGGGGGGCTGACACTGAAGCTTTCTTT. Amino acid sequence: CASSLSRGADTEAFF.

This clonotype was detected only a few times. This chain joins TRBV9 and TRBJ2-1, with 9 bases matching TRBD2. There are 16 residues in the CDR3. CDR1 is SGDLS, CDR2 YYNGEE, per germline. The V gene end was trimmed by 0 bases and the J gene end by 6 bases; junction bases not matched to a gene: 7. In DNA form, the CDR3 reads TGTGCCAGCAGCGTAGGATGGCGGGAGGGGGCCAATGAGCAGTTCTTC. This gives the protein CASSVGWREGANEQFF.

This clonotype appeared a few times. The DNA of the CDR3 is TGCAGTGCTACCAGGCCCCTCGTGGGGTGGCAGTACTTC. Its translation: CSATRPLVGWQYF. The rearrangement joins TRBV20-1 to TRBJ2-7, with D hard to call. Per germline, CDR1 DFQATT and CDR2 SNEGSKA (reference sequence). The CDR3 loop spans 13 amino acids. V was shortened by 4 bases and J by 9 bases, with 19 bases between the two germline ends.

This clonotype was seen only a few times. The J gene is TRBJ1-2, the V gene TRBV2, with 10 bases aligning to TRBD1. The CDR3 totals 15 residues. Germline V gene sequence: CDR1 SNHLY, CDR2 FYNNEI. V trimming: 4 bases; J trimming: 4 bases; junction bases outside the gene matches: 6. In DNA form, the CDR3 reads TGTGCCAGCAGTGTCTTGGGACAGGGGAGCTATGGCTACACCTTC. Amino acid sequence: CASSVLGQGSYGYTF. Together with reference TRBV2 and TRBJ1-2, the CDR3 gives the full variable domain: EPEVTQTPSHQVTQMGQEVILRCVPISNHLYFYWYRQILGQKVEFLVSFYNNEISEKSEIFDDQFSVERPDGSNFTLKIRSTKLEDSAMYFCASSVLGQGSYGYTFGSGTRLTVV.

In this sample, this clonotype turned up a few times. This chain connects TRBV5-8 to TRBJ2-1; tentatively, D is TRBD2 (5 bases). The V end was cut by 6 bases, the J end by 0 bases, with 13 bases between. This CDR3 comprises 15 residues. Germline CDR1 reads SGHTS; CDR2 reads YDEGEE. The CDR3 sequence: CASIRSASSYNEQFF. The CDR3 region has the DNA TGTGCCAGCATCCGTAGCGCCAGCTCCTACAATGAGCAGTTCTTC.

This clonotype was counted between two and nine times. The V gene is TRBV7-9, the J gene TRBJ2-1; the D gene is possibly TRBD2 (6 bases). This CDR3 comprises 12 residues. CDR1 is SEHNR and CDR2 is FQNEAQ in the germline V gene (reference sequence). Trimming pared 4 bases from V and 5 bases from J, leaving 6 bases between. CDR3 residues: CASSWGDNEQFF. The CDR3 DNA sequence: TGTGCCAGCAGCTGGGGGGACAATGAGCAGTTCTTC.

This chain connects TRBV5-6 to TRBJ2-3, with 7 bases fitting TRBD1. V trimming: 4 bases; J trimming: 2 bases; junction bases outside the gene matches: 7. The CDR3 is made up of 15 amino acids. CDR1 is SGHDT and CDR2 is YYEEEE in the germline V gene. This CDR3 is CASSLPDRATDTQYF. DNA of the CDR3: TGTGCCAGCAGCCTACCTGACAGGGCCACAGATACGCAGTATTTT.

V usage is TRBV6-1 and J usage is TRBJ1-1; 7 nucleotides agree with TRBD1. CDR3 size: 12 residues. Germline loops: CDR1 MNHNS, CDR2 SASEGT. Losses at the gene ends were 3 bases for V and 10 bases for J; bases not matched to a gene: 5. CDR3 sequence (DNA): TGTGCCAGCAGTGAGGGCCAGGGGGGAGCTTTCTTT. Translation: CASSEGQGGAFF.

The chain links TRBV12-3 or TRBV12-4 to TRBJ2-7; 7 nucleotides agree with TRBD1. The ends lost 5 bases at V and 5 bases at J; junction bases unmatched: 9. The CDR3 is 14 amino acids. The CDR3 sequence: CASSPTGEGDEQYF. CDR3 DNA: TGTGCCAGCAGTCCAACAGGGGAAGGGGACGAGCAGTACTTC.

V usage is TRBV6-5 and J usage is TRBJ2-7, with D possibly matching TRBD1 (5 bases). Trimming stripped 0 bases from V and 4 bases from J, with 10 bases between. The CDR3 consists of 14 residues. The germline V gene encodes CDR1 MNHEY and CDR2 SVGAGI. CDR3 in amino acids: CASSYSRGVYEQYF. CDR3 bases: TGTGCCAGCAGTTACTCTAGGGGTGTTTACGAGCAGTACTTC.

This clonotype has just a few counts. V is TRBV4-3 and J is TRBJ2-1; the D is unclear. Trimming took off 1 base at V and 8 bases at J, with 9 bases between the two ends. CDR1 is LGHNA, CDR2 YSLEER, per germline. The CDR3 is made up of 13 amino acids. The CDR3 reads CASSQGYSDEQFF. The CDR3 nucleotides read TGCGCCAGCAGCCAAGGGTACAGCGATGAGCAGTTCTTC.

This clonotype came up a few times. As DNA, the CDR3 is TGCAGTGCTCCCAGGACAGGGGGGGACACAGATACGCAGTATTTT. Its translation is CSAPRTGGDTDTQYF. The rearrangement joins TRBV20-1 to TRBJ2-3; TRBD1 matches at 10 bases. V gave up 5 bases and J gave up 2 bases; unmatched junction bases: 7. Germline values: CDR1 DFQATT, CDR2 SNEGSKA (reference sequence). This CDR3 has 15 residues.

In this sample, this clonotype turned up a few times. V gene TRBV12-3 or TRBV12-4 combines with J gene TRBJ2-1; TRBD2 matches 10 bases. With V trimmed by 6 bases and J by 1 base, 6 bases remained unmatched. This CDR3 is built from 16 residues. CDR3 DNA sequence: TGTGCCAGCAGCCGGCTTAGCGGGGGGTCCTACAATGAGCAGTTCTTC. Translating gives CASSRLSGGSYNEQFF.